This T cell receptor beta chain appears in the sequencing data of a study of beta chain features in type 1 diabetes. A word on this clone: The antigen is not known.

General observations from the study: Shortening of TCRB CDR3s, moderate but significant, appeared in all four CD4+ subsets of Type 1 diabetes patients.

Reverse transcription of all isolated RNA meant that expressed TCRB transcripts were sequenced. TCRdb's copy holds only in-frame clones and misses some; the assay was immunoSEQ multiplex PCR. The table lists more than 95,000 clones, around 16% of them singletons. Germline loops: CDR1 MDHEN, CDR2 SYDVKM. The V gene end was trimmed by 6 bases and the J gene end by 6 bases; junction bases not matched to a gene: 5. The CDR3 has 13 amino acids. This chain connects TRBV28 to TRBJ2-7; TRBD1 aligns across 10 bases. The TCR was taken from a man aged 18-30 years with type 1 diabetes. Sequenced input: central memory CD4+ T cells from blood. Written as DNA, the CDR3 is TGTGCCAGCAGCCCCGACAGGGGGCTCGAGCAGTACTTC. Encoded protein: CASSPDRGLEQYF.